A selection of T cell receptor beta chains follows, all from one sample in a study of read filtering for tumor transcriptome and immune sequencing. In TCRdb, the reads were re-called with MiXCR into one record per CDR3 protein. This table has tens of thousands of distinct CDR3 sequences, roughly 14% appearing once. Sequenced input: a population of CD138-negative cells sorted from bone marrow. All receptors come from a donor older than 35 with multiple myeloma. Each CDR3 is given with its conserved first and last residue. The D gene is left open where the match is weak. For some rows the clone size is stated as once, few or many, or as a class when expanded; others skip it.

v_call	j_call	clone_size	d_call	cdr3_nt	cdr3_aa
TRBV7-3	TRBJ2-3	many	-	TGTGCCAGCAGCTTTTTGGGAGGCGACACAGATACGCAGTATTTT	CASSFLGGDTDTQYF
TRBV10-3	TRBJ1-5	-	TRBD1	TGTGCCATCAGTGATGTAGGGGGCCGCAATCAGCCCCAGCATTTT	CAISDVGGRNQPQHF
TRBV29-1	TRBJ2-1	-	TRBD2	TGCAGCGTCAAGGGACTAGCGGGAGATCGGGGTAATGAGCAGTTCTTC	CSVKGLAGDRGNEQFF
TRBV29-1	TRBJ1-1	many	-	TGCAGCGCCCTCCCATCGGCCACTGAAGCTTTCTTT	CSALPSATEAFF
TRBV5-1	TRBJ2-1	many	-	TGCGCCAGCAGCTTGGTCACAAACAATGAGCAGTTCTTC	CASSLVTNNEQFF
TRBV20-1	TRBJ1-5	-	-	TGCCGTGCGGCCATTAGCGGGTTCACAGATACGCAGCATTTT	CRAAISGFTDTQHF
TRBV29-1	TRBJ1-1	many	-	TGCAGCGTGGCCGGGGTAACGAACACTGAAGCTTTCTTT	CSVAGVTNTEAFF
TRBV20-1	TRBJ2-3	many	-	TGCAGTGCTAGAGATCCAACAGGGTTTGAGGAGTATTTT	CSARDPTGFEEYF
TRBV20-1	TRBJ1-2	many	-	TGCAGTGCTAGAGATGTCTCTTCCTATGGCTACACCTTC	CSARDVSSYGYTF
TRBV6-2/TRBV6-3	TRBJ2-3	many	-	TGTGCCAGCAGTTCCCAAAGCTGGGAGTGGGGCACAGATACGCAGTATTTT	CASSSQSWEWGTDTQYF
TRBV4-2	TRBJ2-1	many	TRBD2	TGTGCCAGCAGGGTAACTGCGGGAGCGTACAATGAGCAGTTCTTC	CASRVTAGAYNEQFF
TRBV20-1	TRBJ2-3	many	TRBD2	TGCAGTGCTAGTGAGCTAGCGGGAAGAACAGATACGCAGTATTTT	CSASELAGRTDTQYF
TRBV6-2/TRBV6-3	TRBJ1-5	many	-	TGTGCCAGCATGCGAACATATAGCAATCAGCCCCAGCATTTT	CASMRTYSNQPQHF
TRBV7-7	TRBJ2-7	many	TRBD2	TGTGCTAGCAGCTCAGGACTAGCGGACACCTACGAGCAGTACTTC	CASSSGLADTYEQYF
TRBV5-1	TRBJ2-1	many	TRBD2	TGCGCCAGCAGCTTGGCGGGACTAGCGGGAAGTGAGCAGTTCTTC	CASSLAGLAGSEQFF